This passage covers 16 T cell receptor beta chains from one sample sequenced in a study of cytomegalovirus exposure and HLA in healthy donors. Primers: 60 Vbeta forward and 13 Jbeta reverse. Produced via immunoSEQ multiplex PCR; TCRdb's table is partial and in-frame only. The sample has about 110,000 clones, roughly 76% seen once; the top ten hold roughly 6%. Sequences were obtained from PBMCs. Receptors were obtained from a woman aged 45-65 years in good health and CMV-seropositive.

CDR3 protein: CASSRSLPGQGGGANTEAFF. CDR3 nucleotides: TGTGCCAGCAGCCGCAGCCTCCCGGGACAGGGGGGAGGGGCGAACACTGAAGCTTTCTTT. V and J are TRBV7-3 and TRBJ1-1; 11 nucleotides agree with TRBD1. Germline V CDR1 and CDR2: SGHTA, FQGTGA. The junction had 18 bases not matched to a gene; V was cut back by 5 bases and J by 1 base. This CDR3 spans 20 amino acids.

The chain combines TRBV19 with TRBJ2-2; D is perhaps TRBD1 (5 bases). CDR3 size: 16 residues. CDR1 and CDR2 (germline): LNHDA, SQIVND (reference sequence). The V end was cut by 11 bases, the J end by 2 bases, with 21 bases between. The CDR3 is CACRRQGVINTGELFF. The CDR3 DNA reads TGTGCCTGTCGACGGCAGGGTGTAATAAACACCGGGGAGCTGTTTTTT.

This clone was picked up a small number of times. This chain uses TRBV18 with TRBJ1-1; 7 bases map to TRBD1. The CDR3 consists of 15 residues. Germline CDR1 reads KGHSH; CDR2 reads LQKENI. The J segment lost 3 bases and the V segment lost 5 bases, leaving 9 bases of the junction unmatched. In nucleotides, the CDR3 is TGTGCCAGCTCAGATAGACAGGGAGCGGACACTGAAGCTTTCTTT. It yields the protein CASSDRQGADTEAFF.

The chain employs TRBV14 and TRBJ2-1, with a weak D call TRBD1 (6 bases). CDR1 SGHDN and CDR2 FVKESK come from the germline V gene. This CDR3 comprises 14 residues. V was pared by 4 bases and J by 9 bases, with 16 bases between. The chain's CDR3 is CASSPLTGHGEQFF. DNA of the CDR3: TGTGCCAGCAGCCCCCTTACGGGACACGGTGAGCAGTTCTTC.

In nucleotides, the CDR3 is TGCGCCAGCAGGTCGGGACCGGGAGAAGAAGCTTTCTTT. It specifies CASRSGPGEEAFF. The V gene is TRBV5-1, the J gene TRBJ1-1; D might be TRBD1 (5 bases). The CDR3 totals 13 residues. The V gene lost 5 bases and the J gene lost 8 bases, with 16 bases spanning the gap. The germline V gene has CDR1 SGHRS and CDR2 YFSETQ.

This rearrangement joins TRBV9 to TRBJ1-6, with TRBD1 matching over 11 bases. Unmatched junction bases numbered 8, after V lost 4 bases and J lost 11 bases. The germline CDR1 and CDR2 sequences are SGDLS and YYNGEE. The CDR3 covers 15 residues. This CDR3 reads CASSSGQGATPPLHF. CDR3 nucleotide sequence: TGTGCCAGCAGCTCAGGACAGGGGGCAACGCCACCCCTCCACTTT.

V and J are TRBV29-1 and TRBJ1-3; D is uncertain. The ends were cut back, 7 bases at V and 0 bases at J, with 7 bases in the middle. The CDR3 is 12 amino acids. Germline V gene lookup returns CDR1 SQVTM and CDR2 ANQGSEA. The CDR3 nucleotides are TGCAGCGGCGAGAGCTCTGGAAACACCATATATTTT. Amino acids: CSGESSGNTIYF.

The J gene is TRBJ2-5, the V gene TRBV5-1; 9 nucleotides line up with TRBD1. Germline V gene lookup returns CDR1 SGHRS and CDR2 YFSETQ. J was trimmed by 2 bases and V by 0 bases; bases with no gene match: 5. This CDR3 is 16 amino acids long. CDR3: CASSLDPGTGQETQYF. The DNA of the CDR3 is TGCGCCAGCAGCTTGGATCCCGGGACAGGGCAAGAGACCCAGTACTTC.

The J gene is TRBJ2-1, the V gene TRBV30, with 13 nucleotides matching TRBD2. V shed 7 bases and J 2 bases; nucleotides not matched to a gene: 2. Looked up from germline, CDR1 is GTSNPN and CDR2 is SVGIG (reference sequence). CDR3 length: 14 amino acids. The CDR3 DNA follows: TGTGCCTATGGACTAGCGGGGGCCTACAATGAGCAGTTCTTC. Translating it yields CAYGLAGAYNEQFF.

The J gene is TRBJ2-7, the V gene TRBV23-1; unclear D gene. TRBV23-1 is annotated as an ORF whose role is uncertain. The V end lost 3 bases, the J end lost 3 bases, and 12 bases lay between the germline ends. The CDR3 has 14 amino acids. CDR3 residues: CASSHSCYYYEQYF. The CDR3 DNA follows: TGCGCCAGCAGTCATTCGTGTTATTACTACGAGCAGTACTTC.

The chain recombines TRBV6-5 with TRBJ1-4, with 7 nucleotides matching TRBD1. The junction had 2 bases not matched to a gene; V was cut back by 2 bases and J by 8 bases. This CDR3 is 13 amino acids long. The V gene's germline CDR1 is MNHEY and CDR2 SVGAGI. CDR3: CASSYRGREKLFF. The CDR3 DNA sequence: TGTGCCAGCAGTTACAGGGGGCGGGAAAAACTGTTTTTT.

This clone was counted a single time. CDR3 in DNA: TGTGCCAGCAGCTTTACGGTCTCCTACGAGCAGTACTTC. Translated: CASSFTVSYEQYF. J is TRBJ2-7 and V is TRBV5-4; D ambiguous. V lost 2 bases and J lost 0, with 6 bases in between. This CDR3 comprises 13 residues. Germline CDR1 reads SGHNT; CDR2 reads YYREEE (reference sequence).

The chain links TRBV6-5 to TRBJ1-1, with D unclear. CDR1 and CDR2 from the germline V gene are MNHEY and SVGAGI. This CDR3 is 12 amino acids long. Trimming pared 7 bases from V and 4 bases from J, leaving 10 bases between. The CDR3 coding sequence is TGTGCCAGCACATCGCCAGGCACTGAAGCTTTCTTT. As protein: CASTSPGTEAFF.

The gene calls are TRBV7-8 and TRBJ1-4; D perhaps matches TRBD1 (6 bases). Germline assignment: CDR1 SGHVS and CDR2 FQNEAQ. V lost 2 bases and J lost 2, with 15 bases in between. CDR3 length: 17 residues. This CDR3 is CASSLSEGGYTNEKLFF. In DNA form, the CDR3 reads TGTGCCAGCAGCTTATCTGAAGGGGGATATACTAATGAAAAACTGTTTTTT.

This clone occurred once. This rearrangement joins TRBV2 to TRBJ2-1, with 7 bases that match TRBD2. Germline lookup yields CDR1 SNHLY and CDR2 FYNNEI. After removal of 5 bases from V and 10 bases from J, the junction contained 8 bases not matched to a gene. The CDR3 is 13 residues long. As DNA, the CDR3 is TGTGCCAGCAGTAGCTACTGGGAGGGCGAGCAGTTCTTC. It encodes CASSSYWEGEQFF.

V is TRBV28 and J is TRBJ2-2, with D possibly matching TRBD1 (6 bases). The CDR3 runs 17 residues. Germline values: CDR1 MDHEN, CDR2 SYDVKM. Trimming left V 5 bases short and J 0 bases short, with 16 bases between. CDR3 sequence reads: CASSRALGAPNTGELFF. CDR3 DNA sequence: TGTGCCAGCAGTCGCGCTTTGGGGGCCCCGAACACCGGGGAGCTGTTTTTT.